This is a list of T cell receptor beta chains from one sample in a study of CD4+ T cells in melanoma. Sequencing used immunoSEQ multiplex PCR; TCRdb keeps in-frame clones, though not all of them. The sample consists of over 10,000 clones, more than 60% of them appearing once. Sample: cells from a culture (not recorded whether cultured in vitro). The receptors were gathered from a human donor with melanoma. Each CDR3 is given with its conserved first and last residue. The order of the fields is J gene, V gene, clone size, D gene, CDR3 protein, CDR3 DNA. A D gene is named only where the DNA matches it firmly. The size of a clone is reported for some rows only, either as once, few or many, or as a class for expanded clones.

>TRBJ2-1|TRBV12-5|once|TRBD2
CASGLALLAGEYNEQFF
TGTGCTAGTGGTTTGGCTTTACTAGCGGGGGAGTACAATGAGCAGTTCTTC
>TRBJ1-1|TRBV2|NA|NA
CASSVSRAPNTEAFF
TGTGCCAGCAGTGTAAGCAGGGCCCCAAACACTGAAGCTTTCTTT
>TRBJ2-3|TRBV7-6|once|TRBD2
CASSSGGGRGIADTQYF
TGTGCCAGCAGCTCCGGGGGGGGCAGGGGTATCGCAGATACGCAGTATTTT
>TRBJ1-1|TRBV9|NA|NA
CASSGEEGLLVNTEAFF
TGTGCCAGCAGCGGAGAGGAGGGGCTCCTCGTGAACACTGAAGCTTTCTTT
>TRBJ1-2|TRBV2|NA|NA
CASSLRDVYGYTF
TGTGCCAGCAGCCTCCGGGACGTCTATGGCTACACCTTC
>TRBJ2-1|TRBV19|NA|TRBD1
CASKGGRTGGENEQFF
TGTGCCAGTAAGGGGGGACGGACAGGGGGCGAGAATGAGCAGTTCTTC
>TRBJ2-5|TRBV5-4|NA|NA
CASRPRRDSQETQYF
TGTGCCAGCAGGCCGAGGCGGGACAGCCAAGAGACCCAGTACTTC
>TRBJ2-3|TRBV5-1|NA|NA
CASNRGGSTDTQYF
TGCGCCAGCAACCGAGGGGGTAGCACAGATACGCAGTATTTT
>TRBJ2-5|TRBV7-3|few|NA
CASSLTPDQETQYF
TGTGCCAGCAGCTTAACTCCAGACCAAGAGACCCAGTACTTC
>TRBJ1-4|TRBV9|NA|NA
CASSALQGVAEKLFF
TGTGCCAGCAGCGCCCTACAGGGTGTTGCGGAAAAACTGTTTTTT
>TRBJ2-7|TRBV5-1|NA|NA
CASSRETGQHGEQYF
TGCGCCAGCAGCCGCGAGACAGGACAGCACGGCGAGCAGTACTTC
>TRBJ2-4|TRBV4-2|few|NA
CASSQAAGLAKNIQYF
TGTGCCAGCAGCCAAGCCGCGGGTTTAGCCAAAAACATTCAGTACTTC
>TRBJ2-2|TRBV5-6|NA|TRBD1
CASSFLTGVGTGELFF
TGTGCCAGCAGCTTTCTGACAGGGGTGGGCACCGGGGAGCTGTTTTTT
>TRBJ2-5|TRBV7-8|once|NA
CASSSKGQVETQYF
TGTGCCAGCAGTTCCAAGGGGCAGGTGGAGACCCAGTACTTC
>TRBJ2-7|TRBV6-5|NA|TRBD2
CASSYSSGGSYEQYF
TGTGCCAGCAGTTACTCGTCGGGGGGCTCCTACGAGCAGTACTTC
>TRBJ2-1|TRBV7-3|NA|TRBD1
CASSSDRGSQFF
TGTGCCAGCAGCTCCGACAGGGGGAGTCAGTTCTTC
>TRBJ2-7|TRBV30|NA|NA
CAWSRLGARYEQYF
TGTGCCTGGAGTCGGCTGGGGGCCCGGTACGAGCAGTACTTC
>TRBJ1-2|TRBV6-1|NA|NA
CASSEGLKGYTF
TGTGCCAGCAGTGAAGGCCTGAAGGGCTACACCTTC
>TRBJ2-3|TRBV25-1|NA|NA
CASSRTPPDTQYF
TGTGCCAGCAGTCGTACCCCTCCAGATACGCAGTATTTT
>TRBJ2-1|TRBV30|NA|NA
CAWSVQGYEQFF
TGTGCCTGGAGTGTACAGGGATATGAGCAGTTCTTC
>TRBJ2-7|TRBV18|NA|TRBD1
CASSPRQGDEQYF
TGTGCCAGCTCACCCCGACAGGGGGACGAGCAGTACTTC
>TRBJ2-3|TRBV10-1|NA|NA
CASSVTGFADTQYF
TGCGCCAGCAGCGTGACAGGCTTTGCAGATACGCAGTATTTT
>TRBJ2-3|TRBV6-6|NA|NA
CASTREDTQYF
TGTGCCAGCACCCGGGAAGATACGCAGTATTTT
>TRBJ1-2|TRBV5-4|NA|NA
CASSPDLQGYGYTF
TGTGCCAGCAGCCCTGACCTACAAGGCTATGGCTACACCTTC
>TRBJ2-2|TRBV4-1|few|NA
CASSQAGDIGELFF
TGCGCCAGCAGCCAGGCCGGGGATATCGGGGAGCTGTTTTTT
>TRBJ1-2|TRBV29-1|once|NA
CSVVVEGYGYTF
TGCAGCGTTGTCGTCGAGGGCTATGGCTACACCTTC
>TRBJ2-1|TRBV10-3|few|TRBD2
CAISAGTSGGAGEQFF
TGTGCCATCAGTGCCGGGACTAGCGGGGGGGCAGGTGAGCAGTTCTTC
>TRBJ1-5|TRBV6-6|NA|TRBD1
CASSYGQGHQPQHF
TGTGCCAGCAGTTACGGACAGGGCCATCAGCCCCAGCATTTT
>TRBJ2-7|TRBV11-2|NA|TRBD1
CASSYGQGGSYEQYF
TGTGCCAGCAGCTACGGACAGGGGGGTTCCTACGAGCAGTACTTC
>TRBJ1-4|TRBV15|NA|NA
CATSRDLVANEKLFF
TGTGCCACCAGCAGAGATCTGGTAGCTAATGAAAAACTGTTTTTT
>TRBJ2-5|TRBV11-1|NA|NA
CASSFTVQETQYF
TGTGCCAGCAGCTTCACGGTCCAAGAGACCCAGTACTTC
>TRBJ1-1|TRBV6-4|few|NA
CASSISRDTEAFF
TGTGCCAGCAGTATTTCCCGGGACACTGAAGCTTTCTTT
>TRBJ2-5|TRBV2|NA|TRBD1
CASSRGDSSGPQYF
TGTGCCAGCAGTAGAGGGGACAGTAGTGGCCCCCAGTACTTC
>TRBJ1-1|TRBV11-2|NA|NA
CASSLEFGRMNTEAFF
TGTGCCAGCAGCTTAGAGTTCGGCCGGATGAACACTGAAGCTTTCTTT
>TRBJ1-4|TRBV5-5|once|NA
CASSLRATNEKLFF
TGTGCCAGCAGCTTGCGTGCAACTAATGAAAAACTGTTTTTT
>TRBJ2-7|TRBV7-2|once|NA
CASSERTSLQQYF
TGTGCCAGCAGCGAGCGGACAAGTCTTCAGCAGTACTTC
>TRBJ2-7|TRBV6-6|NA|NA
CASSHRYEQYF
TGTGCCAGCAGTCATCGATACGAGCAGTACTTC
>TRBJ1-2|TRBV19|NA|TRBD1
CASNNEGQPNYGYTF
TGTGCCAGTAATAATGAGGGACAGCCGAACTATGGCTACACCTTC
>TRBJ2-2|TRBV9|NA|TRBD2
CASSGGAGGNTGELFF
TGTGCCAGCAGCGGAGGGGCGGGGGGCAACACCGGGGAGCTGTTTTTT